This TCR beta chain was profiled in a study of T-cell reconstitution after alpha-beta-depleted transplantation in children. Researchers prepared the TCRbeta library using unique molecular identifiers, the study reports. Using its own MiXCR run on the PCR reads, TCRdb lists one record per CDR3 protein. The top ten clones hold about 14% of a sample with some 550,000 distinct CDR3 sequences, 23% of them seen once. This clonotype came up many times. From germline, CDR1 is SGHRS and CDR2 YFSETQ. This CDR3 is 16 amino acids long. The ends lost 3 bases at V and 0 bases at J; junction bases unmatched: 8. The sequence was obtained from a boy under two years old who had a stem cell transplant for acute myeloid leukemia, so the T cells may come from the graft donor. The chain uses TRBV5-1 and TRBJ1-1; TRBD1 matches at 7 bases. This specimen consisted of PBMCs, mostly from graft donor cells, obtained 360 days after TCRalphabeta/CD19-depleted stem cell transplant. Written as DNA, the CDR3 is TGCGCCAGCAGCTCGGGCCGGGGACAGCTGAACACTGAAGCTTTCTTT. Its protein product is CASSSGRGQLNTEAFF.